This passage covers 16 T cell receptor beta chains from one sample sequenced in a study of early stage breast cancer tumors (dated by TCRdb to about 2017). The library was generated by the immunoSEQ multiplex PCR assay. Imported from immuneACCESS, the table was reduced by TCRdb to in-frame sequences with V and J called. These copies leave out some clones; in studies compared against another copy, an unresolved V gene accounts for under half, and the cause of the remainder is not known. The sample has tens of thousands of clones on record, around 72% of them singletons. The ten largest clones add up to around 6.7% of the sample. Sample: blood. Receptor source: a person aged 45 to 59 with breast cancer.

In its sample, this clone was seen a few times. The rearrangement links TRBV6-6 to TRBJ1-3, with unresolved D. V lost 7 bases to trimming and J lost 7 bases, with 8 bases between them. The CDR3 covers 11 residues. Germline CDR1 is MNHNY and CDR2 is SVGAGI (reference sequence). CDR3 sequence reads: CASIWLNTIYF. CDR3 nucleotide sequence: TGTGCCAGCATCTGGCTGAACACCATATATTTT.

The gene calls are TRBV9 and TRBJ2-1, with 11 bases lining up with TRBD2. CDR1 SGDLS and CDR2 YYNGEE come from the germline V gene. J lost 2 bases, V lost 4 bases, and 2 bases had no gene match. The CDR3 contains 15 residues. The CDR3 DNA is TGTGCCAGCAGCCCTAGCGGGGGGACCTACAATGAGCAGTTCTTC. Translated, it gives CASSPSGGTYNEQFF.

The chain employs TRBV5-1 and TRBJ2-1; 7 bases are shared with TRBD2. Unmatched junction bases numbered 6, after V lost 3 bases and J lost 9 bases. The CDR3 covers 13 residues. Germline loops: CDR1 SGHRS, CDR2 YFSETQ. The CDR3 region is CASSWKRDGEQFF. CDR3 in DNA: TGCGCCAGCAGCTGGAAGCGGGATGGTGAGCAGTTCTTC.

The gene calls are TRBV7-2 and TRBJ2-2, with TRBD2 matching over 8 bases. With 0 bases clipped from V and 7 bases from J, the junction kept 4 bases outside the gene matches. The CDR3 totals 15 residues. Germline-derived CDR1 and CDR2 are SGHTA and FQGNSA. The CDR3 DNA follows: TGTGCCAGCAGCTTAGCTAGCGGGGTGGGCGGGGAGCTGTTTTTT. This gives the protein CASSLASGVGGELFF. The whole variable domain, remainder taken from reference TRBV7-2 and TRBJ2-2, is GAGVSQSPSNKVTEKGKDVELRCDPISGHTALYWYRQSLGQGLEFLIYFQGNSAPDKSGLPSDRFSAERTGGSVSTLTIQRTQQEDSAVYLCASSLASGVGGELFFGEGSRLTVL.

The chain links TRBV9 to TRBJ2-2; TRBD2 matches 7 bases. The CDR3 spans 15 residues. In germline, CDR1 is SGDLS, CDR2 YYNGEE. The junction had 7 bases not matched to a gene; V was cut back by 2 bases and J by 6 bases. CDR3 region: CASSVEGGRAGELFF. The CDR3 DNA reads as TGTGCCAGCAGCGTGGAGGGAGGGCGGGCCGGGGAGCTGTTTTTT. Based on the CDR3 plus reference TRBV9 and TRBJ2-2, the full variable domain is DSGVTQTPKHLITATGQRVTLRCSPRSGDLSVYWYQQSLDQGLQFLIQYYNGEERAKGNILERFSAQQFPDLHSELNLSSLELGDSALYFCASSVEGGRAGELFFGEGSRLTVL.

V is TRBV7-9 and J is TRBJ1-2, with 12 positions matching TRBD1. This CDR3 contains 17 residues. Per germline, CDR1 SEHNR and CDR2 FQNEAQ (reference sequence). V shed 3 bases and J 3 bases; nucleotides not matched to a gene: 8. CDR3 bases: TGTGCCAGCAGCTTCATCCCGGGACAGGGGGCTGACTATGGCTACACCTTC. It translates to CASSFIPGQGADYGYTF.

The gene calls are TRBV7-6 and TRBJ2-1; unclear D gene. The V gene's germline CDR1 is SGHVS and CDR2 FNYEAQ. This CDR3 is 15 amino acids long. V was trimmed by 0 bases and J by 7 bases, leaving 13 bases between them. CDR3 nucleotide sequence: TGTGCCAGCAGCTTAGCGCGGAGATATGGGAATGAGCAGTTCTTC. Protein product: CASSLARRYGNEQFF.

This rearrangement joins TRBV30 to TRBJ1-1, with D hard to call. The CDR3 extends over 13 amino acids. Looked up from germline, CDR1 is GTSNPN and CDR2 is SVGIG (reference sequence). V dropped 0 bases and J dropped 5 bases, with 10 bases sitting between them. CDR3 sequence reads: CAWSVGDITEAFF. The DNA for the CDR3 is TGTGCCTGGAGTGTCGGGGATATAACTGAAGCTTTCTTT.

By sample fraction, this clone is medium-sized. The rearrangement links TRBV11-3 to TRBJ1-4, with 8 bases lining up with TRBD1. Losses at the gene ends were 2 bases for V and 2 bases for J; bases not matched to a gene: 1. The CDR3 loop spans 15 amino acids. Germline-derived CDR1 and CDR2 are SGHNT and YENEEA. CDR3 region: CASSLQGATNEKLFF. The CDR3 region has the DNA TGTGCCAGCAGCTTACAGGGGGCGACTAATGAAAAACTGTTTTTT. The full variable domain, rest sourced from reference TRBV11-3 and TRBJ1-4, is EAGVVQSPRYKIIEKKQPVAFWCNPISGHNTLYWYLQNLGQGPELLIRYENEEAVDDSQLPKDRFSAERLKGVDSTLKIQPAELGDSAVYLCASSLQGATNEKLFFGSGTQLSVL.

This chain links TRBV6-6 with TRBJ2-1, with D perhaps matching TRBD1 (6 bases). CDR3 length: 16 residues. The germline gives CDR1 MNHNY, CDR2 SVGAGI (reference sequence). V was trimmed by 5 bases and J by 0 bases, leaving 14 bases between them. CDR3 coding DNA: TGTGCCAGCAGTATCCTCAGGGGAAACTCCTACAATGAGCAGTTCTTC. It is translated as CASSILRGNSYNEQFF.

The chain couples TRBV7-8 to TRBJ1-5; maybe TRBD1 (5 bases). The germline V gene has CDR1 SGHVS and CDR2 FQNEAQ. Between the trimmed V and J ends, which lost 5 bases and 6 bases, there was a span of 17 bases. This CDR3 has 15 residues. The CDR3 DNA reads TGTGCCAGCAGCCCGGGGACTTCCCCGGGTCAGCCCCAGCATTTT. Its protein is CASSPGTSPGQPQHF. The full variable domain, completed using reference TRBV7-8 and TRBJ1-5, is GAGVSQSPRYKVAKRGQDVALRCDPISGHVSLFWYQQALGQGPEFLTYFQNEAQLDKSGLPSDRFFAERPEGSVSTLKIQRTQQEDSAVYLCASSPGTSPGQPQHFGDGTRLSIL.

This chain's CDR3 is CASSPRTGGETQYF. CDR3 nucleotide sequence: TGTGCCAGCAGCCCCCGGACAGGGGGAGAGACCCAGTACTTC. V and J are TRBV2 and TRBJ2-5, with 10 bases matching TRBD1. The CDR3 runs 14 residues. The V gene end was trimmed by 6 bases and the J gene end by 4 bases; junction bases not matched to a gene: 5. Germline CDR1 SNHLY, CDR2 FYNNEI.

V gene TRBV6-1 combines with J gene TRBJ2-7; possible D gene TRBD2, 5 bases. The V gene's germline CDR1 is MNHNS and CDR2 SASEGT. The V gene lost 0 bases and the J gene lost 0 bases, with 12 bases spanning the gap. The CDR3 consists of 16 residues. The CDR3 region has the DNA TGTGCCAGCAGTGAAGCGAGGGCTTACAGCTCCTACGAGCAGTACTTC. Translated: CASSEARAYSSYEQYF.

The chain joins TRBV29-1 to TRBJ1-2, with D maybe TRBD1 (5 bases). V was clipped by 6 bases and J by 8 bases, with 13 bases between them. The CDR3 runs to 11 residues. CDR1 is SQVTM and CDR2 is ANQGSEA in the germline V gene. The CDR3 reads CSVGATSGYTF. DNA of the CDR3: TGCAGCGTAGGGGCCACGAGCGGCTACACCTTC.

The J gene is TRBJ2-1, the V gene TRBV5-4; TRBD2 matches at 9 bases. Germline assignment: CDR1 SGHNT and CDR2 YYREEE (reference sequence). CDR3 length equals 17 residues. Losses at the gene ends were 1 base for V and 4 bases for J; bases not matched to a gene: 9. CDR3 protein: CASSLLTTSGLYNEQFF. The CDR3 DNA sequence: TGTGCCAGCAGCTTGTTAACGACTAGCGGACTGTACAATGAGCAGTTCTTC.

The V and J genes are TRBV2 and TRBJ1-5; TRBD1 agrees at 8 bases. The CDR3 has 13 residues. Trimming at V came to 6 bases and at J to 8 bases, leaving 6 bases not matched to a gene. CDR1 is SNHLY and CDR2 is FYNNEI in the germline V gene. As DNA, the CDR3 is TGTGCCAGCAGCACGCAGGGGGCAGAGCCCCAGCATTTT. Its protein product is CASSTQGAEPQHF. The full variable domain, completed using reference TRBV2 and TRBJ1-5, is EPEVTQTPSHQVTQMGQEVILRCVPISNHLYFYWYRQILGQKVEFLVSFYNNEISEKSEIFDDQFSVERPDGSNFTLKIRSTKLEDSAMYFCASSTQGAEPQHFGDGTRLSIL.